The T cell receptor (beta chain) described here comes from a study of OX40 agonist ivuxolimab in advanced cancers. Looking at the study overall: Patients received the agonistic anti-OX40 (CD134) antibody ivuxolimab. Patients were treated with intravenous ivuxolimab, dosed at 0.01 to 10 mg/kg and infused every 2 weeks. Patients treated during dose escalation were battling hepatocellular carcinoma, melanoma, renal cell or head and neck cancer. Broader study findings: Both blood CD4+ and CD8+ T cells showed clonal growth by week 6 at 0.1 to 3.0 mg/kg.

Concerning this clone itself: Its matching antigen is unknown.

The germline CDR1 and CDR2 sequences are SNHLY and FYNNEI. There are 12 residues in the CDR3. Trimming removed 0 bases from V and 6 bases from J, with 6 bases in between. This table comes from immunoSEQ multiplex PCR, and its TCRdb copy is limited to in-frame clones, with some not included. The sample lists about 64,000 clones; roughly 84% were seen once. The source was CD4+ or CD8+ T cells sorted from blood, collected in a trial of the OX40 agonist ivuxolimab. The sequence derives from an adult with an advanced solid tumor such as melanoma, head and neck, liver or kidney cancer. The chain is built from TRBV2 and TRBJ2-7; D not resolved. CDR3 DNA sequence: TGTGCCAGCAGTGAAGCGGGGATCGAGCAGTACTTC. Protein: CASSEAGIEQYF. The variable domain in full, completed from reference TRBV2 and TRBJ2-7, reads EPEVTQTPSHQVTQMGQEVILRCVPISNHLYFYWYRQILGQKVEFLVSFYNNEISEKSEIFDDQFSVERPDGSNFTLKIRSTKLEDSAMYFCASSEAGIEQYFGPGTRLTVT.